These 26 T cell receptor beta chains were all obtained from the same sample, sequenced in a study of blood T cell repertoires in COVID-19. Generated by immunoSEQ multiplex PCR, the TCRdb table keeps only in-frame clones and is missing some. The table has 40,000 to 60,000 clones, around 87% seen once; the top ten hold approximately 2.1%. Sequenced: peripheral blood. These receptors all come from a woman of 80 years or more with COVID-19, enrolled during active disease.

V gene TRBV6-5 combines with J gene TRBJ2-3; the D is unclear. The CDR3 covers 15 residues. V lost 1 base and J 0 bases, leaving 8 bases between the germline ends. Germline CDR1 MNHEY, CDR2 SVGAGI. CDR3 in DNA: TGTGCCAGCAGTTACTATGGCCTTAGCACAGATACGCAGTATTTT. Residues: CASSYYGLSTDTQYF.

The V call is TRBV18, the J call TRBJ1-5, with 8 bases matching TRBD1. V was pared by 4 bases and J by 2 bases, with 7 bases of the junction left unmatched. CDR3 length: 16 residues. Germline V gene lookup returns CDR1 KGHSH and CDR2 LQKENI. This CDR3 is CASSQAGTGGNQPQHF. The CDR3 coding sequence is TGTGCCAGCTCACAAGCCGGGACAGGAGGCAATCAGCCCCAGCATTTT. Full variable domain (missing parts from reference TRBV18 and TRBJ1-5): NAGVMQNPRHLVRRRGQEARLRCSPMKGHSHVYWYRQLPEEGLKFMVYLQKENIIDESGMPKERFSAEFPKEGPSILRIQQVVRGDSAAYFCASSQAGTGGNQPQHFGDGTRLSIL.

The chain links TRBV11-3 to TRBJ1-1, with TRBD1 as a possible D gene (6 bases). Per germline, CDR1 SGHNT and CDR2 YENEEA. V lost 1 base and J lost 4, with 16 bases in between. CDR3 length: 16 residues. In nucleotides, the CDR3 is TGTGCCAGCAGCTTAGGGGGGACACGGGGCAGCACTGAAGCTTTCTTT. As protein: CASSLGGTRGSTEAFF.

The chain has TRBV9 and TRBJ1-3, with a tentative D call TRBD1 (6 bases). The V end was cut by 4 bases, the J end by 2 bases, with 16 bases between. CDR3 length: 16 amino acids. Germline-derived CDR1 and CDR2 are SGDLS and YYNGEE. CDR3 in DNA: TGTGCCAGCAGCTCCCGGGCAGGGGAAGCTGGAAACACCATATATTTT. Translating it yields CASSSRAGEAGNTIYF.

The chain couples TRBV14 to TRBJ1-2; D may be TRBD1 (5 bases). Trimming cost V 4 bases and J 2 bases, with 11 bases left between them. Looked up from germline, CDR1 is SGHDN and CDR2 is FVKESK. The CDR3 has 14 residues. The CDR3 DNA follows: TGTGCCAGCAGCCCCGTGGGGGGGAACTATGGCTACACCTTC. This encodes CASSPVGGNYGYTF.

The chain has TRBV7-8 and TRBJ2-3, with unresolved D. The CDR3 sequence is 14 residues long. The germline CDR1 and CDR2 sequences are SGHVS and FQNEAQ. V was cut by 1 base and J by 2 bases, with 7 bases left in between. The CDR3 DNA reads TGTGCCAGCAGCTTAGTACTTCTCACAGATACGCAGTATTTT. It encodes CASSLVLLTDTQYF.

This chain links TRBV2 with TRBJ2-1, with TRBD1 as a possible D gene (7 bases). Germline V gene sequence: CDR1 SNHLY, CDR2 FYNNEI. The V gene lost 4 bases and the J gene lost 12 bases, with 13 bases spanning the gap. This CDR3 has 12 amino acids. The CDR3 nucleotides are TGTGCCAGCAGTGGTAACAGGGGAGGGCAGTTCTTC. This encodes CASSGNRGGQFF. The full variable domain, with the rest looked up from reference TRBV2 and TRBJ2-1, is EPEVTQTPSHQVTQMGQEVILRCVPISNHLYFYWYRQILGQKVEFLVSFYNNEISEKSEIFDDQFSVERPDGSNFTLKIRSTKLEDSAMYFCASSGNRGGQFFGPGTRLTVL.

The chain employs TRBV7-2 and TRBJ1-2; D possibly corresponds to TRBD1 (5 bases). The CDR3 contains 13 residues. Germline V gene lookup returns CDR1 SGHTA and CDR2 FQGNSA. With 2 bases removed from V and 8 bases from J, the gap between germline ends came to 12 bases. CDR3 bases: TGTGCCAGCAGCTTAAACCGGCAGGGCGGCTACACCTTC. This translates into CASSLNRQGGYTF.

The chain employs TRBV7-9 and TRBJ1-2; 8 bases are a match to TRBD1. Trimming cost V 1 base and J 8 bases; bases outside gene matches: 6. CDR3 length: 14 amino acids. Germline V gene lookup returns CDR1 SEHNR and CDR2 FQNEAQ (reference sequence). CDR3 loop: CASSLEGRGHGYTF. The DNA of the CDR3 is TGTGCCAGCAGCTTAGAGGGCAGGGGGCACGGCTACACCTTC.

CDR3 protein: CASSPALAAYEQYF. The CDR3 nucleotides read TGTGCCAGCTCACCCGCACTGGCGGCCTACGAGCAGTACTTC. This chain uses TRBV18 with TRBJ2-7; D gene uncertain. Germline-derived CDR1 and CDR2 are KGHSH and LQKENI. V lost 3 bases to trimming and J lost 2 bases, with 11 bases between them. The CDR3 totals 14 residues.

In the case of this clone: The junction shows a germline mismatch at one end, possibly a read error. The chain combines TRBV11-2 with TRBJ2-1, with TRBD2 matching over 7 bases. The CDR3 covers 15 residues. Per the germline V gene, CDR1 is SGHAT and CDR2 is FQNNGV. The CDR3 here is CASTLRLAEYNEQFF. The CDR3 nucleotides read TGTGCCAGCACCTTACGGCTAGCGGAGTACAATGAGCAGTTCTTC.

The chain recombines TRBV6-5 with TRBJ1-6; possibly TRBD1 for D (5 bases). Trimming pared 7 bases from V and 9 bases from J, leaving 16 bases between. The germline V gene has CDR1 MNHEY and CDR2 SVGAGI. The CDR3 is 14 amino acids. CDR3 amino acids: CASTPRGEGSPLHF. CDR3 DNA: TGTGCCAGCACCCCGCGAGGGGAGGGTTCACCCCTCCACTTT.

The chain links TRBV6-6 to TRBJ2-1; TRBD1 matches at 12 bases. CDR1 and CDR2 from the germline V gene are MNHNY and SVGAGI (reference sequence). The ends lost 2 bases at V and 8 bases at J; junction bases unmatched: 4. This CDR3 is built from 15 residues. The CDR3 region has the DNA TGTGCCAGCAGTTACCCCGGGACAGGGGGCGATGAGCAGTTCTTC. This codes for CASSYPGTGGDEQFF.

CDR3 protein: CASSHRGTDTQYF. In DNA form, the CDR3 reads TGTGCCAGCAGCCACAGGGGCACAGATACGCAGTATTTT. The V and J genes are TRBV11-1 and TRBJ2-3; possible D gene TRBD1, 6 bases. Trimming pared 5 bases from V and 1 base from J, leaving 7 bases between. Germline values: CDR1 SGHAT, CDR2 FQDESV (reference sequence). This CDR3 has 13 residues.

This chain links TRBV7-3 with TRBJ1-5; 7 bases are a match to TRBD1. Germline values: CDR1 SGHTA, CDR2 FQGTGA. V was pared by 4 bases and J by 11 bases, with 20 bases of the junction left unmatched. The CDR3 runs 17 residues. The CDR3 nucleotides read TGTGCCAGCAGCTCTCACCCTGACAGGGTCCGGTGGGGAACCCAGCATTTT. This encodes CASSSHPDRVRWGTQHF.

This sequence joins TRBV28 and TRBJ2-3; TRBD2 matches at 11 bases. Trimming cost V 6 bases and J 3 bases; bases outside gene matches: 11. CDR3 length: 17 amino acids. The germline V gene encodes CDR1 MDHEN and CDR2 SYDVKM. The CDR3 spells CASSQILAGGHTDTQYF. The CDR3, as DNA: TGTGCCAGCAGCCAAATCCTAGCGGGAGGTCATACAGATACGCAGTATTTT.

Here the CDR3 reads CASRISGDTQYF. The CDR3 region has the DNA TGTGCCAGTAGGATATCAGGGGATACGCAGTATTTT. This chain joins TRBV19 and TRBJ2-3, with a weak D call TRBD1 (5 bases). V was shortened by 6 bases and J by 6 bases, with 10 bases between the two germline ends. Germline CDR1 and CDR2: LNHDA and SQIVND (reference sequence). The CDR3 has 12 residues.

As DNA, the CDR3 is TGTGCCATCAGTGAGTCTGGGAGGGGCCGGGACTATGGCTACACCTTC. Translating it yields CAISESGRGRDYGYTF. The chain couples TRBV10-3 to TRBJ1-2, with D perhaps matching TRBD1 (5 bases). V lost 0 bases and J lost 3, with 14 bases in between. CDR3 length: 16 residues. The germline CDR1 and CDR2 sequences are ENHRY and SYGVKD.

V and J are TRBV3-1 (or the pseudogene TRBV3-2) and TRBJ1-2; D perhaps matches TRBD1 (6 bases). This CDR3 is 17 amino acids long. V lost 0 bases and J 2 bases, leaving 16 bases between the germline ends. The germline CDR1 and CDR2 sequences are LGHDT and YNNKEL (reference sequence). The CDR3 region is CASSQDRPPGANYGYTF. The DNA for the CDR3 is TGTGCCAGCAGCCAAGATCGGCCCCCAGGGGCCAACTATGGCTACACCTTC.

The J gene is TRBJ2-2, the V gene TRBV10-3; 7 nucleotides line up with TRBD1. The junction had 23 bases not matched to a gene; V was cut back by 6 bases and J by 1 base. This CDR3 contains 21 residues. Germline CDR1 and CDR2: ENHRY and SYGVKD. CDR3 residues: CAIRDGASGDSVAVNTGELFF. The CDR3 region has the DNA TGTGCCATCAGGGATGGGGCGTCAGGGGACAGTGTGGCGGTGAACACCGGGGAGCTGTTTTTT.

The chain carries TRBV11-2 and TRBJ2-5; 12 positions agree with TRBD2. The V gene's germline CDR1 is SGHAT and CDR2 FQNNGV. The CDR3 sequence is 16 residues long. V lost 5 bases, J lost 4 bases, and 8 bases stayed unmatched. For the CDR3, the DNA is TGTGCCAGCAGCCCCAGACTAGCGGGAGTGGTAGAGACCCAGTACTTC. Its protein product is CASSPRLAGVVETQYF.

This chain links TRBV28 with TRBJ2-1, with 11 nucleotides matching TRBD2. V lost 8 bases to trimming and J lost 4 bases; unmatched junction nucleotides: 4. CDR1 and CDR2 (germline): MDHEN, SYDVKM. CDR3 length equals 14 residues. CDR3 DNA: TGTGCCAGCCTAGCGGGAGGTTTTTACAATGAGCAGTTCTTC. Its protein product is CASLAGGFYNEQFF.

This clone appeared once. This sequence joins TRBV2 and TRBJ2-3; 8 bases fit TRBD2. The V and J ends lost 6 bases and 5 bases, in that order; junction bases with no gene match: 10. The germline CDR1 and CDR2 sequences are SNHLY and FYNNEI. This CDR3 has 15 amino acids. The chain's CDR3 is CASRPAGGKGDTQYF. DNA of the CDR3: TGTGCCAGCAGACCGGCGGGAGGTAAAGGAGATACGCAGTATTTT.

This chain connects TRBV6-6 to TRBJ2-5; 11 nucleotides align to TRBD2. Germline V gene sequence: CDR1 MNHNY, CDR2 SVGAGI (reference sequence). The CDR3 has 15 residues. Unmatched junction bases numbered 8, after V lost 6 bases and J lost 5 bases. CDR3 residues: CASRDTSGGWETQYF. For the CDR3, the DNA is TGTGCCAGCAGGGATACTAGCGGGGGCTGGGAGACCCAGTACTTC.

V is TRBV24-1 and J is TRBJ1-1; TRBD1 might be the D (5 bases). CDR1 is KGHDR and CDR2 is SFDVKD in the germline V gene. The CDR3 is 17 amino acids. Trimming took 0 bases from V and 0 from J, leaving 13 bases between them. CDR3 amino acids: CATSDLGRDQMNTEAFF. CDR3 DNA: TGTGCCACCAGTGATTTGGGGCGGGACCAAATGAACACTGAAGCTTTCTTT.

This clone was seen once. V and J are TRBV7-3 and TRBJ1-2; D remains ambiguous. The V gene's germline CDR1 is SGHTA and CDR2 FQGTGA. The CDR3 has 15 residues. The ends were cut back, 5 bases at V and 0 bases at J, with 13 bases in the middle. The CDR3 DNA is TGTGCCAGCAGCGAATACAGAATGACTAACTATGGCTACACCTTC. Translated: CASSEYRMTNYGYTF.